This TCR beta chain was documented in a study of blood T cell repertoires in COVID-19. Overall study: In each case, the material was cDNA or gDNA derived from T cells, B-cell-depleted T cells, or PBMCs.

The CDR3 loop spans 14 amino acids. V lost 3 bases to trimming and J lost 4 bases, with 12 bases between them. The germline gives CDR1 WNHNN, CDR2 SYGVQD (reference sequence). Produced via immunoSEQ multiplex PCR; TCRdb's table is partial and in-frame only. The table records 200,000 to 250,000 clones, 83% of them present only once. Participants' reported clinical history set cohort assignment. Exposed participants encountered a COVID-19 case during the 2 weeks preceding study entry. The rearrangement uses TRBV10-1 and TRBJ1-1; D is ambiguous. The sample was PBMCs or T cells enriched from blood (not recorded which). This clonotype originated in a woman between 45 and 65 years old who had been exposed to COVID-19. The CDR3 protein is CASSETLTGTEAFF. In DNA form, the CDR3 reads TGCGCCAGCAGTGAAACCTTGACGGGCACTGAAGCTTTCTTT.